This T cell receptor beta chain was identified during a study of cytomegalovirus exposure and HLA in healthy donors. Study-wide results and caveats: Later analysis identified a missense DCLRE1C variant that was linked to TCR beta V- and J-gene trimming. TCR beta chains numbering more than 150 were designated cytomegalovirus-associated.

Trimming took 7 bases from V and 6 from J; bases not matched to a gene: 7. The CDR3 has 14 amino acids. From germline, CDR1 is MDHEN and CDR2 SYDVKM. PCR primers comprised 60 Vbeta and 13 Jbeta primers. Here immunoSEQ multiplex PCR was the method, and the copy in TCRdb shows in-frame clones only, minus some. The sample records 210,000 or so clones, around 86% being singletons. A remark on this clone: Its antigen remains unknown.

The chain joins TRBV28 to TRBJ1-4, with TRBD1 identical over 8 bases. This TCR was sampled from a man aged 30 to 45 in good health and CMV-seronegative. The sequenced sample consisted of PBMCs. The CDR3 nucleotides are TGTGCCAGCATCGCTAACAGGGGGGATGAAAAACTGTTTTTT. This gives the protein CASIANRGDEKLFF.